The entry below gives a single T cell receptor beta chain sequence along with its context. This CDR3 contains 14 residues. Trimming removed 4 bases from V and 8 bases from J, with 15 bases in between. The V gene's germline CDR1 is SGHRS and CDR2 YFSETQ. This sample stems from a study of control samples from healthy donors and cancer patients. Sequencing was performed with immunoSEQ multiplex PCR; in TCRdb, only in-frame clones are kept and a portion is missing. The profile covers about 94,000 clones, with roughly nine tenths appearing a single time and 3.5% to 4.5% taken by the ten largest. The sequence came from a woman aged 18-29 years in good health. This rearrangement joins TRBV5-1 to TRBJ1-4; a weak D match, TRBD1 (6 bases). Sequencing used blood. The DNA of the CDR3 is TGCGCCAGCAGCCAGACAGGTGTGTGGGAAAAACTGTTTTTT. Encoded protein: CASSQTGVWEKLFF.